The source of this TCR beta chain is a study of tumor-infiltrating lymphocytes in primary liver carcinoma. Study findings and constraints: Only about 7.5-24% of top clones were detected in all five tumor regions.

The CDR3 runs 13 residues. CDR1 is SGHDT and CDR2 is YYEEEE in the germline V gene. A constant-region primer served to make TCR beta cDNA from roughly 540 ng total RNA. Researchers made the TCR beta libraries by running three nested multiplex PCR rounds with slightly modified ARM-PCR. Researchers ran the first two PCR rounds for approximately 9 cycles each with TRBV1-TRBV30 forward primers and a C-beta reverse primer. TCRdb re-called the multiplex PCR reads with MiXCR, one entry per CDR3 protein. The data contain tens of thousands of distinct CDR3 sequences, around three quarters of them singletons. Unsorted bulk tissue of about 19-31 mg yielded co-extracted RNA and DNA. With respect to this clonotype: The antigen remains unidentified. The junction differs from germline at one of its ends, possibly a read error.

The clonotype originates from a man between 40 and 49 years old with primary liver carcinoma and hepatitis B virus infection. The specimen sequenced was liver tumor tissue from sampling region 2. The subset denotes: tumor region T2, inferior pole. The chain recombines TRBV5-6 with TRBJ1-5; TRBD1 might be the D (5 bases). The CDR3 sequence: CASSLGGNQPQDF. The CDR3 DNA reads TGTGCCAGTAGCCTGGGGGGAAATCAGCCCCAGGATTTT.